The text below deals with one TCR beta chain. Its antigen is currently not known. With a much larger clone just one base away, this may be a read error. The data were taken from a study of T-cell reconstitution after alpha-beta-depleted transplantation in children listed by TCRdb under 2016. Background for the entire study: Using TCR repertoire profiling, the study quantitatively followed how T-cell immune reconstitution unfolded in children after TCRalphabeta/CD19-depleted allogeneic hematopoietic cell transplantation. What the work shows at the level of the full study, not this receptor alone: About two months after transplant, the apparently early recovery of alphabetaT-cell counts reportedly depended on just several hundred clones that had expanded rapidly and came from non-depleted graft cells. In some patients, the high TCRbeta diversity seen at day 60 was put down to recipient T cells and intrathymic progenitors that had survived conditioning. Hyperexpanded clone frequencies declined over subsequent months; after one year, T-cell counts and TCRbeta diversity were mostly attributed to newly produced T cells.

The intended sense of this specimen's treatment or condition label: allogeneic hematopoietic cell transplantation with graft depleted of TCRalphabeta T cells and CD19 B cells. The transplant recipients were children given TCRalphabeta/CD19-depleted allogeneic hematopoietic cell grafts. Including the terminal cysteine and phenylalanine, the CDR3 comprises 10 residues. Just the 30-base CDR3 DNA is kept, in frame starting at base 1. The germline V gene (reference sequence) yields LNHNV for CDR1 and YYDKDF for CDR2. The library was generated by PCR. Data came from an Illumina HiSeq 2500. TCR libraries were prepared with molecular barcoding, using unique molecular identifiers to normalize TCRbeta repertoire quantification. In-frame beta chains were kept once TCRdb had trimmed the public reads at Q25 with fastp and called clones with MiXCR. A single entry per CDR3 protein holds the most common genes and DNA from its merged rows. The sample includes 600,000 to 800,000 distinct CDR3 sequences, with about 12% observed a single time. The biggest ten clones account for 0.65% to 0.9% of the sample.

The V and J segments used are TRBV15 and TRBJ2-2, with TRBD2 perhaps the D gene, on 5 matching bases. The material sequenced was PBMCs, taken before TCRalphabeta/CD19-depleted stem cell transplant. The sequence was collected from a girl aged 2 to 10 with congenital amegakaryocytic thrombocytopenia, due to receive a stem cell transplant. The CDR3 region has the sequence CATHTGELLF. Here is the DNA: TGTGCCACCCACACCGGGGAGCTGTTATTT.